Shown below are 10 T cell receptor beta chains from a single sample sequenced in a study of cytomegalovirus exposure and HLA in healthy donors. Primers included in the PCR were 60 Vbeta and 13 Jbeta primers. Clones were read by immunoSEQ multiplex PCR, and TCRdb kept only the in-frame ones, dropping some. The sample carries about 120,000 clones, 75% to 90% recorded once. Sequencing was carried out using PBMCs. These receptor sequences come from a female donor in good health and CMV-seropositive.

This rearrangement joins TRBV30 to TRBJ2-2; possible D gene TRBD2, 5 bases. CDR3 length equals 13 residues. The germline V gene encodes CDR1 GTSNPN and CDR2 SVGIG (reference sequence). V was cut by 4 bases and J by 8 bases, with 14 bases left in between. The chain's CDR3 is CAWNRLASGELFF. CDR3 bases: TGTGCCTGGAACCGGTTAGCGTCGGGGGAGCTGTTTTTT.

The genes are TRBV2 and TRBJ1-6; TRBD1 matches at 7 bases. J lost 7 bases, V lost 6 bases, and 9 bases had no gene match. This CDR3 has 15 residues. Germline CDR1 SNHLY, CDR2 FYNNEI. In DNA form, the CDR3 reads TGTGCCAGCAGGTGGGACAGAAACCTAAATTCACCCCTCCACTTT. Amino acids: CASRWDRNLNSPLHF.

This rearrangement joins TRBV2 to TRBJ1-2; D possibly corresponds to TRBD1 (6 bases). Germline lookup yields CDR1 SNHLY and CDR2 FYNNEI. V gave up 8 bases and J gave up 2 bases, with 18 bases separating them. The CDR3 spans 15 residues. The CDR3 sequence: CASHAGATSNYGYTF. CDR3 nucleotides: TGTGCCAGCCATGCAGGGGCCACGTCCAACTATGGCTACACCTTC.

The chain is built from TRBV14 and TRBJ1-1; the match to TRBD1 covers 8 bases. CDR3 size: 18 residues. V trimming: 4 bases; J trimming: 2 bases; junction bases outside the gene matches: 15. Per the germline V gene, CDR1 is SGHDN and CDR2 is FVKESK. The CDR3 protein is CASSLRETGVNSNTEAFF. The CDR3 DNA reads TGTGCCAGCAGCCTTCGAGAGACAGGGGTCAACTCAAACACTGAAGCTTTCTTT.

This chain links TRBV10-3 with TRBJ1-1, with a tentative D call TRBD1 (6 bases). V lost 2 bases, J lost 8 bases, and 15 bases lay in between. The V gene's germline CDR1 is ENHRY and CDR2 SYGVKD. The CDR3 runs 14 residues. In nucleotides, the CDR3 is TGTGCCATCAGTGAGGCAGGGGCCCTGAAAGAAGCTTTCTTT. Translated, it gives CAISEAGALKEAFF.

In DNA, the CDR3 is TGCGCCAGCAGCGATGGGACTAGTAGGTTCAATGAGCAGTTCTTC. It is translated as CASSDGTSRFNEQFF. The rearrangement links TRBV5-1 to TRBJ2-1, with 8 nucleotides matching TRBD2. CDR1 and CDR2 (germline): SGHRS, YFSETQ. The CDR3 is made up of 15 amino acids. The V segment lost 4 bases and the J segment 6 bases; nucleotides outside the gene matches: 9. Together with reference TRBV5-1 and TRBJ2-1, the CDR3 gives the full variable domain: KAGVTQTPRYLIKTRGQQVTLSCSPISGHRSVSWYQQTPGQGLQFLFEYFSETQRNKGNFPGRFSGRQFSNSRSEMNVSTLELGDSALYLCASSDGTSRFNEQFFGPGTRLTVL.

In its sample, this clone was seen a few times. V gene TRBV6-5 combines with J gene TRBJ1-6; D remains ambiguous. V lost 0 bases and J lost 7, with 10 bases in between. Germline values: CDR1 MNHEY, CDR2 SVGAGI. The CDR3 is 15 amino acids. In DNA form, the CDR3 reads TGTGCCAGCAGTTACTCTGTGTTGGGCAATTCACCCCTCCACTTT. Residues: CASSYSVLGNSPLHF.

This clone has only one observation. Other DNA sequences in the same sample also yield this CDR3. This chain joins TRBV2 and TRBJ1-5, with TRBD1 identical over 8 bases. The CDR3 contains 14 residues. CDR1 SNHLY and CDR2 FYNNEI come from the germline V gene. J was trimmed by 2 bases and V by 8 bases; bases with no gene match: 5. CDR3 bases: TGTGCCAGCCGGGGGACAGGCGGCAATCAGCCCCAGCATTTT. Translated, it gives CASRGTGGNQPQHF. Full variable domain (remainder filled in from reference TRBV2 and TRBJ1-5): EPEVTQTPSHQVTQMGQEVILRCVPISNHLYFYWYRQILGQKVEFLVSFYNNEISEKSEIFDDQFSVERPDGSNFTLKIRSTKLEDSAMYFCASRGTGGNQPQHFGDGTRLSIL.

The chain has TRBV2 and TRBJ2-7, with D unclear. This CDR3 has 13 amino acids. With 7 bases removed from V and 0 bases from J, the gap between germline ends came to 10 bases. Germline-derived CDR1 and CDR2 are SNHLY and FYNNEI. Here the CDR3 DNA reads TGTGCCAGCACTGTGGCAGACTCCTACGAGCAGTACTTC. Its translation: CASTVADSYEQYF.

The chain couples TRBV11-2 to TRBJ2-5; the D gene is possibly TRBD1 (6 bases). With 3 bases removed from V and 9 bases from J, the gap between germline ends came to 14 bases. The CDR3 consists of 13 residues. The germline V gene has CDR1 SGHAT and CDR2 FQNNGV. CDR3 DNA: TGTGCCAGCAGCTTGGACAGCCTGGAGGCCCAGTACTTC. Protein product: CASSLDSLEAQYF.